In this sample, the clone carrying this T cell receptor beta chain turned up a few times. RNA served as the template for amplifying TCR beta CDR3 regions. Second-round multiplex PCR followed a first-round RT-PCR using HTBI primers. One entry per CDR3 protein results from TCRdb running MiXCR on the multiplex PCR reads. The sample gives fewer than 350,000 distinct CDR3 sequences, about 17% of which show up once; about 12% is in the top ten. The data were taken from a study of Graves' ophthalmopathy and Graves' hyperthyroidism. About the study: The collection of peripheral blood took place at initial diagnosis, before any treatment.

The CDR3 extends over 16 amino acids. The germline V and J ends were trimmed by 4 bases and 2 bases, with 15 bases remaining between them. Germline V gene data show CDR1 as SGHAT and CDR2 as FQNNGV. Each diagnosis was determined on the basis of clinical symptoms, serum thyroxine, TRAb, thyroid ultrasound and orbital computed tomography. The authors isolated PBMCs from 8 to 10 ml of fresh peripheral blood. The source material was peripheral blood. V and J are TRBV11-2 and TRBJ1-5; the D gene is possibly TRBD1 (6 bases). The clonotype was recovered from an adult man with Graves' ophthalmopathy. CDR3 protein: CASSSEQGRGNQPQHF. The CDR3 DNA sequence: TGTGCCAGCAGCTCCGAACAGGGTCGTGGCAATCAGCCCCAGCATTTT.